The clone carrying this T cell receptor (beta chain) was picked up a small number of times. The second PCR ran about 6 to 12 cycles with a sample-barcoded 5' primer and J-beta primers. One entry per CDR3 protein results from TCRdb running MiXCR on the 5' RACE reads. The table records fewer than 800,000 distinct CDR3 sequences, around 48% of them present only once. The germline CDR1 and CDR2 sequences are MDHEN and SYDVKM. The ends lost 3 bases at V and 3 bases at J; junction bases unmatched: 5. CDR3 length: 15 residues. The entry originates in a study of blood T cells in healthy people across ages. For the study at large: About one barcoded beta molecule per two T cells came from capture by template switching.

The sequence was obtained from a woman aged 55-70 years in good health. The chain links TRBV28 to TRBJ2-1; 7 bases match TRBD2. The sample consisted of blood. The CDR3 loop reads CASSLGGEGYNEQFF. CDR3 nucleotide sequence: TGTGCCAGCAGTTTGGGAGGGGAGGGCTACAATGAGCAGTTCTTC.